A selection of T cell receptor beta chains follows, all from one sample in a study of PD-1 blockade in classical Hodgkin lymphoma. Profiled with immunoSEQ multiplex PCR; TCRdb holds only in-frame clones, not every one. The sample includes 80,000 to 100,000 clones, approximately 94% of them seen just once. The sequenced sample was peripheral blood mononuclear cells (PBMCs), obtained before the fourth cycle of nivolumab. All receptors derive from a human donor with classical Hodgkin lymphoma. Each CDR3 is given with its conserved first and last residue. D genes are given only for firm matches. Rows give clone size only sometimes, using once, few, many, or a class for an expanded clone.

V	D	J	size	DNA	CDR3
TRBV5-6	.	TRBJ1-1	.	TGTGCCAGCAGAATCGGACTTCTTAACACTGAAGCTTTCTTT	CASRIGLLNTEAFF
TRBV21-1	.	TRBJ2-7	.	TGTGCCAGCAGCACCACGGGACTAGCGGCGGACGTACTTAACTACGAGCAGTACTTC	CASSTTGLAADVLNYEQYF
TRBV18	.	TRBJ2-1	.	TGTGCCAGCTCACCGCCTGAGGGTTTGGACAATGAGCAGTTCTTC	CASSPPEGLDNEQFF
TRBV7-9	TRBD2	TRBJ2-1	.	TGTGCCAGCAGCTTACCATGGGGACTAGCGGGAAACAATGAGCAGTTCTTC	CASSLPWGLAGNNEQFF
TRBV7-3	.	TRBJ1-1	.	TGTGCCAGCAGCTACTTCTTGAACACTGAAGCTTTCTTT	CASSYFLNTEAFF
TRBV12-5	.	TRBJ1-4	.	TGTGCTAGTGGTTTGGGATCAGGAACAACTAATGAAAAACTGTTTTTT	CASGLGSGTTNEKLFF
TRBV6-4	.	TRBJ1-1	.	TGTGCCAGCAGTGACTTGAGGGGGGGTGAAGCTTTCTTT	CASSDLRGGEAFF
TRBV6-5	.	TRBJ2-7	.	TGTGCCAGCAGTTTAGGAAGCGAGCAGTACTTC	CASSLGSEQYF
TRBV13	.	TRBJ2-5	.	TGTGCCAGCAGCGGGGAATCCCTACAAGAGACCCAGTACTTC	CASSGESLQETQYF
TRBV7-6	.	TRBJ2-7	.	TGTGCCAGCAGCTTGAGGAAGAGCTCCTACGAGCAGTACTTC	CASSLRKSSYEQYF
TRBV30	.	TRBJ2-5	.	TGTGCCTGGAGTGTGTTACAGGCCCAGGGAAAGCAAGAGACCCAGTACTTC	CAWSVLQAQGKQETQYF
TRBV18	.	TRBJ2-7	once	TGTGCCAGCTCACCCCAAACCGCTCTGCGGGACTCCTTCGTGGAGCAGTACTTC	CASSPQTALRDSFVEQYF
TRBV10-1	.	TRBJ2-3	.	TGCGCCAGCAGCCCCAATGCGGGCCTGATTAATACGCAGTATTTT	CASSPNAGLINTQYF
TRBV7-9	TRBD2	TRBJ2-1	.	TGTGCCAGCAGCTCTCCCGGCCTTAGCGGGAGGCCCCGGTTCTTC	CASSSPGLSGRPRFF
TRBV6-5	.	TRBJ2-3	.	TGTGCCAGCAGTTACTTAGGTGGCACAGATACGCAGTATTTT	CASSYLGGTDTQYF